The TCR beta chain described here comes from a study of shared clonotypes between healthy human individuals. Study-wide background: For every donor, three CD4 naive, three CD4 memory, two CD8 naive and one CD8 memory plates were used. Study observations and caveats: The generation probabilities recorded for non-shared clonotypes fell below those of clonotypes shared by all four donors. What naive subsets generally showed was a larger estimated richness than memory subsets showed. Around 4.9% of naive CD4 clonotypes were shared across a handful of donors.

Selected positively for CCR7 and CD45RO-negative, naive CD8 cells excluded terminally differentiated effector memory CD45RA+ cells. V was pared by 2 bases and J by 7 bases, with 21 bases between. Per germline, CDR1 SQVTM and CDR2 ANQGSEA. The CDR3 consists of 16 residues. Libraries were prepared by immunoSEQ multiplex PCR; TCRdb keeps only in-frame clonotypes and omits some of them. The sample has hundreds of thousands of clones, roughly 94% seen once. Of note for this clone: The antigen is not known.

The chain recombines TRBV29-1 with TRBJ2-1, with D perhaps matching TRBD2 (5 bases). This sequence originates from a man aged 30-40 years in good health. Sample: naive CD8+ T cells sorted from blood. This CDR3 is CSVEFPFRGSKNEQFF. The CDR3, as DNA: TGCAGCGTTGAATTCCCCTTTAGAGGGAGTAAAAATGAGCAGTTCTTC.